The clone carrying this TCR beta chain has only a few counts. Antigen unknown. This specimen belongs to a study of response to subunit inactivated influenza vaccine. Study-wide points: After each seasonal influenza vaccination, few new T cells are recruited, the authors suggested.

There are 15 residues in the CDR3. Germline CDR1 LGHNA, CDR2 YSLEER. V dropped 4 bases and J dropped 2; count of bases not matched to a gene: 6. TCRdb reanalysed the RT-PCR reads using MiXCR and keeps one entry per CDR3 protein. The data show 450,000 to 500,000 distinct CDR3 sequences, roughly 11% seen once. The TCR sequence derives from a man between 50 and 59 years old who received an inactivated influenza vaccine. The sample in question was PBMCs from blood, obtained 45 days after vaccination. The chain employs TRBV4-3 and TRBJ2-7; 9 nucleotides match TRBD1. CDR3 loop: CASSLQGARAYEQYF. CDR3 nucleotides: TGCGCCAGCAGCCTACAGGGGGCGCGGGCCTACGAGCAGTACTTC.